The 15 T cell receptor beta chains given below trace back to one sample, sequenced in a study of blood T cell repertoires in COVID-19. Sequenced by immunoSEQ multiplex PCR; TCRdb stores in-frame clones only, minus some. The profile shows some 64,000 clones, approximately 85% of them singletons. The source material was peripheral blood. These receptors were obtained from a man aged 45-60 years with active COVID-19.

V is TRBV18 and J is TRBJ2-7; D may be TRBD1 (6 bases). Germline CDR1 reads KGHSH; CDR2 reads LQKENI. Between the trimmed V and J ends, which lost 2 bases and 1 base, there was a span of 12 bases. The CDR3 runs to 15 residues. The CDR3 DNA reads as TGTGCCAGCTCACCATCTCGGACAGAATCCTACGAGCAGTACTTC. Translating it yields CASSPSRTESYEQYF. Full variable domain (outside the CDR3, taken from reference TRBV18 and TRBJ2-7): NAGVMQNPRHLVRRRGQEARLRCSPMKGHSHVYWYRQLPEEGLKFMVYLQKENIIDESGMPKERFSAEFPKEGPSILRIQQVVRGDSAAYFCASSPSRTESYEQYFGPGTRLTVT.

The gene calls are TRBV7-2 and TRBJ2-3; 7 nucleotides align to TRBD2. Per the germline V gene, CDR1 is SGHTA and CDR2 is FQGNSA. With 3 bases clipped from V and 3 bases from J, the junction kept 9 bases outside the gene matches. The CDR3 covers 16 residues. The DNA for the CDR3 is TGTGCCAGCAGCTTGGCGAATGGGGGGGGGACAGATACGCAGTATTTT. It is translated as CASSLANGGGTDTQYF.

A few counts support this clone. The V gene is TRBV7-9, the J gene TRBJ1-5, with unresolved D. Trimming pared 6 bases from V and 0 bases from J, leaving 6 bases between. The CDR3 loop spans 13 amino acids. Germline-derived CDR1 and CDR2 are SEHNR and FQNEAQ (reference sequence). CDR3 sequence: CASRADSNQPQHF. The CDR3 coding sequence is TGTGCCAGCAGAGCCGATAGCAATCAGCCCCAGCATTTT.

The genes are TRBV6-1 and TRBJ1-6, with D possibly TRBD1 on 5 matching bases. Germline CDR1 reads MNHNS; CDR2 reads SASEGT. Trimming took 2 bases from V and 7 from J, leaving 15 bases between them. This CDR3 is built from 16 residues. The CDR3 DNA follows: TGTGCCAGCAGTGAATTAAGAGCGGGGGGAAATTCACCCCTCCACTTT. This codes for CASSELRAGGNSPLHF.

The chain carries TRBV9 and TRBJ1-3; possible D gene TRBD1, 5 bases. Germline CDR1 is SGDLS and CDR2 is YYNGEE. This CDR3 is built from 15 residues. The V gene lost 4 bases and the J gene lost 0 bases, with 11 bases spanning the gap. CDR3 residues: CASSPQGSSGNTIYF. The CDR3 nucleotides are TGTGCCAGCAGCCCCCAGGGCTCCTCTGGAAACACCATATATTTT.

This clone appeared once. The chain joins TRBV9 to TRBJ2-5, with TRBD2 as a possible D gene (6 bases). The CDR3 runs to 17 residues. The V gene lost 0 bases and the J gene lost 5 bases, with 20 bases spanning the gap. Germline CDR1 reads SGDLS; CDR2 reads YYNGEE. CDR3: CASSVGGGAVRFETQYF. As DNA, the CDR3 is TGTGCCAGCAGCGTAGGAGGAGGGGCGGTACGGTTTGAGACCCAGTACTTC.

This chain links TRBV19 with TRBJ1-2, with D possibly matching TRBD1 (5 bases). V lost 6 bases, J lost 5 bases, and 10 bases lay in between. The germline V gene encodes CDR1 LNHDA and CDR2 SQIVND (reference sequence). This CDR3 contains 12 residues. Written as DNA, the CDR3 is TGTGCCAGTAGGAACCAGGGTTATGGCTACACCTTC. It is translated as CASRNQGYGYTF. Using reference TRBV19 and TRBJ1-2 for the parts outside the CDR3, the full variable domain is DGGITQSPKYLFRKEGQNVTLSCEQNLNHDAMYWYRQDPGQGLRLIYYSQIVNDFQKGDIAEGYSVSREKKESFPLTVTSAQKNPTAFYLCASRNQGYGYTFGSGTRLTVV.

The chain joins TRBV4-2 to TRBJ2-7, with D unclear. Germline lookup yields CDR1 LGHNA and CDR2 YNFKEQ. V was cut by 1 base and J by 0 bases, with 7 bases left in between. CDR3 length: 14 residues. CDR3 nucleotide sequence: TGTGCCAGCAGCCAAGCTCTTCTCTCCTACGAGCAGTACTTC. Amino acid sequence: CASSQALLSYEQYF.

This clone was recorded only once. The V gene is TRBV10-3, the J gene TRBJ2-2, with 8 bases aligning to TRBD1. J gave up 0 bases and V 6 bases, and 3 bases lay outside the gene matches. This CDR3 is 15 amino acids long. In germline, CDR1 is ENHRY, CDR2 SYGVKD. CDR3 in amino acids: CAIRGQEANTGELFF. As DNA, the CDR3 is TGTGCCATCAGGGGACAGGAGGCGAACACCGGGGAGCTGTTTTTT.

This chain's CDR3 is CAWNPTSGAMETQYF. The CDR3 region has the DNA TGTGCCTGGAACCCCACTAGCGGGGCCATGGAGACCCAGTACTTC. The chain is built from TRBV30 and TRBJ2-5; TRBD2 matches 10 bases. Trimming took 4 bases from V and 5 from J; bases not matched to a gene: 10. CDR3 length: 15 residues. Germline CDR1 GTSNPN, CDR2 SVGIG (reference sequence). The full variable domain, rest sourced from reference TRBV30 and TRBJ2-5, is SQTIHQWPATLVQPVGSPLSLECTVEGTSNPNLYWYRQAAGRGLQLLFYSVGIGQISSEVPQNLSASRPQDRQFILSSKKLLLSDSGFYLCAWNPTSGAMETQYFGPGTRLLVL.

The chain has TRBV7-3 and TRBJ2-6; TRBD1 aligns across 8 bases. Germline loops: CDR1 SGHTA, CDR2 FQGTGA. After removal of 5 bases from V and 4 bases from J, the junction contained 4 bases not matched to a gene. This CDR3 has 15 residues. The CDR3 DNA reads as TGTGCCAGCAGCCTGACAGGGGCGGGGGCCAACGTCCTGACTTTC. Amino acids: CASSLTGAGANVLTF.

The rearrangement links TRBV9 to TRBJ1-2, with 7 bases that match TRBD1. Germline loops: CDR1 SGDLS, CDR2 YYNGEE. V trimming: 0 bases; J trimming: 7 bases; junction bases outside the gene matches: 6. The CDR3 extends over 14 amino acids. The CDR3 sequence: CASSVEGALLGYTF. In DNA form, the CDR3 reads TGTGCCAGCAGCGTAGAGGGGGCGCTTCTTGGCTACACCTTC.

The J gene is TRBJ2-5, the V gene TRBV7-2; a weak D match, TRBD2 (6 bases). Germline V gene data show CDR1 as SGHTA and CDR2 as FQGNSA. V was cut by 0 bases and J by 5 bases, with 13 bases left in between. The CDR3 extends over 15 amino acids. The CDR3 DNA follows: TGTGCCAGCAGCTTAGCGGCGGGGCCGGGTGAGACCCAGTACTTC. It yields the protein CASSLAAGPGETQYF.

This sequence joins TRBV5-6 and TRBJ1-1; 12 nucleotides match TRBD1. The junction had 5 bases not matched to a gene; V was cut back by 4 bases and J by 4 bases. Germline loops: CDR1 SGHDT, CDR2 YYEEEE. This CDR3 is built from 15 residues. The chain's CDR3 is CASSGGTGGGTEAFF. CDR3 nucleotides: TGTGCCAGCAGCGGGGGGACAGGGGGCGGCACTGAAGCTTTCTTT.

The chain carries TRBV4-2 and TRBJ2-2, with D possibly matching TRBD2 (6 bases). V was trimmed by 1 base and J by 2 bases, leaving 14 bases between them. The germline CDR1 and CDR2 sequences are LGHNA and YNFKEQ. This CDR3 contains 17 residues. The DNA for the CDR3 is TGTGCCAGCAGCCAAGTTCGTGCGGGGTTAAACACCGGGGAGCTGTTTTTT. This encodes CASSQVRAGLNTGELFF.